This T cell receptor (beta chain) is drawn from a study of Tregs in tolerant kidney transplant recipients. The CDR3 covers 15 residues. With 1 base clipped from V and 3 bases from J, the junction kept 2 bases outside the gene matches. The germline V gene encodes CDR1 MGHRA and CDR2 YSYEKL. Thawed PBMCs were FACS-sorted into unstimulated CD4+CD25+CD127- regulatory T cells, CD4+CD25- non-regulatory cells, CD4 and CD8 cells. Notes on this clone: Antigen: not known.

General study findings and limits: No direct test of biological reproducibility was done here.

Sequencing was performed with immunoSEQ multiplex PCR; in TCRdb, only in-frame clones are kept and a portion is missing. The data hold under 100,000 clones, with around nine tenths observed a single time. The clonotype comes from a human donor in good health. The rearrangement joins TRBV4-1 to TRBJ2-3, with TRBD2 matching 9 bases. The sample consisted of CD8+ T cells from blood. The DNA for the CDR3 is TGCGCCAGCAGCCAAGGGCTAGCGGGGACAGATACGCAGTATTTT. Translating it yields CASSQGLAGTDTQYF.